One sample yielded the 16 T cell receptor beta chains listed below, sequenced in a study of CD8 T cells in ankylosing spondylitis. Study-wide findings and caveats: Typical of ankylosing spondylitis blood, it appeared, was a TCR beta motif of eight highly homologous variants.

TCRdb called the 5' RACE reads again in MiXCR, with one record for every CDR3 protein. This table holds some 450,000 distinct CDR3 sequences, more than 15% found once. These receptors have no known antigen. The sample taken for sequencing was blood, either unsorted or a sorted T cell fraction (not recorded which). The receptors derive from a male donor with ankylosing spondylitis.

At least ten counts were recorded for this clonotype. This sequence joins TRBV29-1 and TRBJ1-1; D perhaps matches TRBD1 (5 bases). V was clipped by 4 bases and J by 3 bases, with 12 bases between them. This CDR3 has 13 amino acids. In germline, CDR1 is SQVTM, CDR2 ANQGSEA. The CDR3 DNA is TGCAGCGTTGGTCTCGGGGGTTACACTGAAGCTTTCTTT. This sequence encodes CSVGLGGYTEAFF.

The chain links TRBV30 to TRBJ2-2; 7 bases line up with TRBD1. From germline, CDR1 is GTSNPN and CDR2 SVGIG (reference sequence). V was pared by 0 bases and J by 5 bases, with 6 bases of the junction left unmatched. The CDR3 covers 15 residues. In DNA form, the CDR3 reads TGTGCCTGGAGTGTAACGACAGGGTCGACCGGGGAGCTGTTTTTT. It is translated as CAWSVTTGSTGELFF.

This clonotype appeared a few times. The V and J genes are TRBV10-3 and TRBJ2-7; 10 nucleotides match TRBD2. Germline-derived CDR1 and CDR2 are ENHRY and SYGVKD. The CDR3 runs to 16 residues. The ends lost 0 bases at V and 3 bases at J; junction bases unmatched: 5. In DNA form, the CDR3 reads TGTGCCATCAGTGAGTCGACTAGCGGGTACGGCTACGAGCAGTACTTC. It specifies CAISESTSGYGYEQYF.

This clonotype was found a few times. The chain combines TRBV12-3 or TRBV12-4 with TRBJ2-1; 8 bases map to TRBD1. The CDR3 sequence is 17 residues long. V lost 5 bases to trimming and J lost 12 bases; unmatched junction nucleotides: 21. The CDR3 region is CASSTRTGTGSAGWQFF. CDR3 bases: TGTGCCAGCAGTACCCGCACCGGGACAGGATCCGCGGGTTGGCAGTTCTTC.

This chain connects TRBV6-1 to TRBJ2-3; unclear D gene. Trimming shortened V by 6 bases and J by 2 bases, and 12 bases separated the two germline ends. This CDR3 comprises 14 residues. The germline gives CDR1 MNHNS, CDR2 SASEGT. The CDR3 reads CASSRTWTTDTQYF. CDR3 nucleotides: TGTGCCAGCAGCCGTACCTGGACCACAGATACGCAGTATTTT.

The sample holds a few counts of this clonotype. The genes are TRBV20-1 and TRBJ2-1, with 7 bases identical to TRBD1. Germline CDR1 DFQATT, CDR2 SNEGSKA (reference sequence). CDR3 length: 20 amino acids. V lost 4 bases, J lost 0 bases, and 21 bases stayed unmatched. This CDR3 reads CSATKPRGSRPSSSYNEQFF. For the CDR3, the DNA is TGCAGTGCTACAAAACCCAGGGGGTCCCGACCGTCTAGCTCCTACAATGAGCAGTTCTTC.

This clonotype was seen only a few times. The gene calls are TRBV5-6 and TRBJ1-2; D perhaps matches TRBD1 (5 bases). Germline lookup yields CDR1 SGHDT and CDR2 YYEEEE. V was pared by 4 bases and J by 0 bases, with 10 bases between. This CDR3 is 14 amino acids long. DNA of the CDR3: TGTGCCAGCAGCGTGTTAGGGGCTAACTATGGCTACACCTTC. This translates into CASSVLGANYGYTF.

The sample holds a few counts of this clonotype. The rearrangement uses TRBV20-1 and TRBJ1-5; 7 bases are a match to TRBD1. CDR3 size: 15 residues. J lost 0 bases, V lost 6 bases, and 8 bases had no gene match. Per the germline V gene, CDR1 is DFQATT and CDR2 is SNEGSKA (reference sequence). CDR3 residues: CSAQGQAISNQPQHF. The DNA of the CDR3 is TGCAGTGCCCAAGGACAGGCCATTAGCAATCAGCCCCAGCATTTT.

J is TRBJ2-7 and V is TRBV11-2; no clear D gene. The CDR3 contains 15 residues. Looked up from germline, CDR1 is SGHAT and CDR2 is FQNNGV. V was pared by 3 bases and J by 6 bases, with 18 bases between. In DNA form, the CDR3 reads TGTGCCAGCAGCTTGTTGGTCTTGAAATCGTCCGAGCAGTACTTC. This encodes CASSLLVLKSSEQYF.

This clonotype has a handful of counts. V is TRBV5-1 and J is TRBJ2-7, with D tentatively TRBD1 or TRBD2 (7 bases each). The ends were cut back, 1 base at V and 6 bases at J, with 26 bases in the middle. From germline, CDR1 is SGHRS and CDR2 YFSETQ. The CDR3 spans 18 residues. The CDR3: CASSLRTQGTTLRGEQYF. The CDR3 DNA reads TGCGCCAGCAGCTTGCGTACACAGGGGACTACCCTTCGAGGCGAGCAGTACTTC.

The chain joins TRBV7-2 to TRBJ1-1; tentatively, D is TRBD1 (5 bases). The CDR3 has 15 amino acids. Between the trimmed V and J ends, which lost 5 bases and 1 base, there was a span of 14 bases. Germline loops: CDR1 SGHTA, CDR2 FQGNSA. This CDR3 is CASSTTLTENTEAFF. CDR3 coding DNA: TGTGCCAGCAGCACGACACTGACAGAGAACACTGAAGCTTTCTTT.

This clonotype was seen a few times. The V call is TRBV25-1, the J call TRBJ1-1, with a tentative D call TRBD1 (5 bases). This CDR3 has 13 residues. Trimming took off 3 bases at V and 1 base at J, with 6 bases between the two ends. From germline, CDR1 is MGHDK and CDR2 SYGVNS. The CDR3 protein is CASSDTGNTEAFF. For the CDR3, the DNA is TGTGCCAGCAGTGATACAGGGAACACTGAAGCTTTCTTT.

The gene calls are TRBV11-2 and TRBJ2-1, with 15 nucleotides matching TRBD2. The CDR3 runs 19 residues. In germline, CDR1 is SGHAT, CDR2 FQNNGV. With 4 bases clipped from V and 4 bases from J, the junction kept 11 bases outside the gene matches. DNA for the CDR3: TGTGCCAGCAGCTCCGGCCGGACTAGCGGGAGGGCCAGATACAATGAGCAGTTCTTC. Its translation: CASSSGRTSGRARYNEQFF.

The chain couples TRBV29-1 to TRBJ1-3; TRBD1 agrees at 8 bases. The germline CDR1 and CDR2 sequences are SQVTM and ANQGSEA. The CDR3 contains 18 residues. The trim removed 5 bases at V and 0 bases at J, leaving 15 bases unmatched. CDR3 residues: CSVLTAGTGRTSGNTIYF. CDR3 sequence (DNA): TGCAGCGTTCTAACCGCCGGGACAGGCCGGACCTCTGGAAACACCATATATTTT. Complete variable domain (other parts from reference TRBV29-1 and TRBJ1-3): SAVISQKPSRDICQRGTSLTIQCQVDSQVTMMFWYRQQPGQSLTLIATANQGSEATYESGFVIDKFPISRPNLTFSTLTVSNMSPEDSSIYLCSVLTAGTGRTSGNTIYFGEGSWLTVV.

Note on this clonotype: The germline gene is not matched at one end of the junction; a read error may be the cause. CDR3 DNA sequence: TGTGCCAGCAGCATGAGGACTCAAGGGACCCAGTACTTC. Its translation: CASSMRTQGTQYF. The V and J genes are TRBV7-6 and TRBJ2-5; D is perhaps TRBD2 (5 bases). CDR3 size: 13 residues. CDR1 and CDR2 (germline): SGHVS, FNYEAQ.

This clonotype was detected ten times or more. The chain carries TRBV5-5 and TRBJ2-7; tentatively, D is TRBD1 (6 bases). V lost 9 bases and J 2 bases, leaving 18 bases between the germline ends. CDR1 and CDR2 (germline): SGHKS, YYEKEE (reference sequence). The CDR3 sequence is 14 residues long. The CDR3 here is CATRPGASTYEQYF. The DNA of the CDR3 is TGTGCCACCCGCCCAGGGGCTAGTACCTACGAGCAGTACTTC.